The next 14 T cell receptor beta chains were all read from a single sample in a study of response to subunit inactivated influenza vaccine. TCRdb called the RT-PCR reads again in MiXCR, with one record for every CDR3 protein. This table holds about 580,000 distinct CDR3 sequences, around 13% found once. Specimen: PBMCs from blood, collected 11 to 12 days after vaccination. These receptors came from a man aged 45-60 years who received an inactivated influenza vaccine.

The chain combines TRBV28 with TRBJ2-7; tentative D call: TRBD2 (5 bases). The CDR3 covers 12 residues. CDR1 MDHEN and CDR2 SYDVKM come from the germline V gene. Deletions cut 3 bases from V and 4 bases from J, with 7 bases between. The CDR3 protein is CASSLREYEQYF. The CDR3 DNA reads as TGTGCCAGCAGTTTGAGGGAATACGAGCAGTACTTC.

V gene TRBV12-3 or TRBV12-4 combines with J gene TRBJ1-1; 11 bases are shared with TRBD1. This CDR3 spans 16 amino acids. J was trimmed by 4 bases and V by 10 bases; bases with no gene match: 14. The CDR3: CATCWGGQGVCTEAFF. The CDR3 nucleotides are TGTGCCACATGTTGGGGGGGACAGGGGGTGTGCACTGAAGCTTTCTTT.

The chain joins TRBV6-5 to TRBJ2-1; 8 nucleotides match TRBD1. The CDR3 spans 16 residues. V lost 4 bases to trimming and J lost 4 bases; unmatched junction nucleotides: 9. Germline V gives CDR1 MNHEY, CDR2 SVGAGI. CDR3 sequence reads: CASSSPRRQGYNEQFF. The CDR3 nucleotides read TGTGCCAGCAGTTCGCCGCGACGACAGGGGTACAATGAGCAGTTCTTC.

DNA for the CDR3: TGCGCCAGCAGCTTGGCCCAGGGTGGGGGCACTGAAGCTTTCTTT. As protein: CASSLAQGGGTEAFF. The chain carries TRBV5-1 and TRBJ1-1; maybe TRBD1 (5 bases). This CDR3 contains 15 residues. CDR1 is SGHRS, CDR2 YFSETQ, per germline. V lost 0 bases to trimming and J lost 4 bases, with 13 bases between them.

The V gene is TRBV20-1, the J gene TRBJ2-7; tentative D call: TRBD1 (6 bases). V lost 2 bases, J lost 6 bases, and 14 bases lay in between. Germline CDR1 is DFQATT and CDR2 is SNEGSKA (reference sequence). This CDR3 has 13 residues. The CDR3 bases are TGCAGTGCTAGACAGCCGACAGGAGGCGAGCAGTACTTC. Its protein product is CSARQPTGGEQYF.

This clonotype was detected many times. The J gene is TRBJ1-3, the V gene TRBV4-3; D perhaps matches TRBD1 (6 bases). The CDR3 runs to 18 residues. CDR1 is LGHNA, CDR2 YSLEER, per germline. Trimming stripped 4 bases from V and 1 base from J, with 20 bases between. DNA of the CDR3: TGCGCCAGCAGCCCCGCCGACCGAAGGGGGACTTCTGGAAACACCATATATTTT. Encoded protein: CASSPADRRGTSGNTIYF.

The V gene is TRBV20-1, the J gene TRBJ2-3; 9 bases map to TRBD2. Trimming took 4 bases from V and 1 from J; bases not matched to a gene: 6. There are 15 residues in the CDR3. In germline, CDR1 is DFQATT, CDR2 SNEGSKA (reference sequence). CDR3 nucleotides: TGCAGTGCTACAGATGCTAGCGGGGGCACAGATACGCAGTATTTT. Its protein product is CSATDASGGTDTQYF.

CDR3 loop: CASSNSRGETQYF. The CDR3 bases are TGCGCCAGCAGCAACTCGAGGGGGGAGACCCAGTACTTC. V gene TRBV5-1 combines with J gene TRBJ2-5; D might be TRBD1 (6 bases). The CDR3 covers 13 residues. The V and J ends lost 4 bases and 5 bases respectively, with 12 bases between them. Germline CDR1 reads SGHRS; CDR2 reads YFSETQ.

This clonotype was found a few times. This chain connects TRBV24-1 to TRBJ2-1, with 7 positions matching TRBD1. Germline V lookup: CDR1 KGHDR, CDR2 SFDVKD. Unmatched junction bases numbered 9, after V lost 4 bases and J lost 1 base. The CDR3 spans 17 residues. The CDR3 region is CATSDSTGSRSYNEQFF. The CDR3 DNA reads as TGTGCCACCAGTGACTCGACAGGGAGTAGATCCTACAATGAGCAGTTCTTC.

This chain links TRBV18 with TRBJ1-2; D gene uncertain. V was trimmed by 4 bases and J by 3 bases, leaving 6 bases between them. Germline values: CDR1 KGHSH, CDR2 LQKENI. The CDR3 has 12 amino acids. DNA for the CDR3: TGTGCCAGCTCACAGTTAGACTATGGCTACACCTTC. Translation gives CASSQLDYGYTF.

V and J are TRBV20-1 and TRBJ2-7, with TRBD2 matching over 15 bases. The trim removed 5 bases at V and 5 bases at J, leaving 7 bases unmatched. Germline CDR1 is DFQATT and CDR2 is SNEGSKA (reference sequence). The CDR3 covers 15 residues. This chain's CDR3 is CSAWTSGRAENEQYF. As DNA, the CDR3 is TGCAGTGCTTGGACTAGCGGGAGGGCCGAAAACGAGCAGTACTTC.

This chain connects TRBV28 to TRBJ2-1; D tentatively fits TRBD1 or TRBD2 (5 bases each). V shed 9 bases and J shed 4 bases, with 19 bases lying between them. This CDR3 is built from 15 residues. The germline gives CDR1 MDHEN, CDR2 SYDVKM. In DNA, the CDR3 is TGTGCCAGTTACCACCGGGACCAACCTTACAATGAGCAGTTCTTC. Translated, it gives CASYHRDQPYNEQFF. Looking up the rest from reference TRBV28 and TRBJ2-1 gives the full variable domain: DVKVTQSSRYLVKRTGEKVFLECVQDMDHENMFWYRQDPGLGLRLIYFSYDVKMKEKGDIPEGYSVSREKKERFSLILESASTNQTSMYLCASYHRDQPYNEQFFGPGTRLTVL.

The V and J genes are TRBV3-1 and TRBJ2-7, with D possibly matching TRBD1 (6 bases). Germline V gene data show CDR1 as LGHDT and CDR2 as YNNKEL (reference sequence). Trimming removed 4 bases from V and 3 bases from J, with 13 bases in between. CDR3 length: 14 residues. CDR3 in amino acids: CASSLQYRDYEQYF. CDR3 in DNA: TGTGCCAGCAGCCTCCAGTACAGGGACTACGAGCAGTACTTC.

The sample holds a few counts of this clonotype. The V gene is TRBV18, the J gene TRBJ2-7; the match to TRBD1 covers 7 bases. The CDR3 runs 16 residues. Germline CDR1 reads KGHSH; CDR2 reads LQKENI. V shed 2 bases, J shed 3 bases, and the junction held 10 bases outside the gene matches. DNA of the CDR3: TGTGCCAGCTCACCAAGGGTACAGGGGAATGACTACGAGCAGTACTTC. This translates into CASSPRVQGNDYEQYF.